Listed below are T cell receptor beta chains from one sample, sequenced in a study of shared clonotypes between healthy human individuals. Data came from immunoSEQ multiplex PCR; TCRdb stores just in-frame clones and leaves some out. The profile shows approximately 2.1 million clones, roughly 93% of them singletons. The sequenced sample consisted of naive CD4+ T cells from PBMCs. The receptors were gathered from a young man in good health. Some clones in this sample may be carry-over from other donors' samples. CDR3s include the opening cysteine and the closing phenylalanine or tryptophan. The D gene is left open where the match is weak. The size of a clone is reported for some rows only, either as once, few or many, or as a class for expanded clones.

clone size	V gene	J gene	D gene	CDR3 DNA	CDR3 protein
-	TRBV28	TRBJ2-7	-	TGTGCCAGCAGTTTGACGGGATACTCCTACGAGCAGTACTTC	CASSLTGYSYEQYF
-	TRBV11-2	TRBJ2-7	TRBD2	TGTGCCAGCAGCTTAGTTTGGACTAGCGGCTACGAGCAGTACTTC	CASSLVWTSGYEQYF
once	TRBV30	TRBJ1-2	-	TGTGCCTCCCAGGTCTATGGCTACACCTTC	CASQVYGYTF
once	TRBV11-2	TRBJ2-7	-	TGTGCCAGCAGCTTAGATATAGGGAGGAATGACGGTACCACCTACGAGCAGTACTTC	CASSLDIGRNDGTTYEQYF
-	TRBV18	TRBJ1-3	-	TGTGCCAGCTGGGGGCAGGAGGCTATGGACACCATATATTTT	CASWGQEAMDTIYF
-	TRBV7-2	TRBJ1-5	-	TGTGCCAGCAGCTTAGATAGGGGAAATCAGCCCCAGCATTTT	CASSLDRGNQPQHF
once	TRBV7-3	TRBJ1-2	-	TGTGCCAGCAGCCCCGGACAGAACTATGGCTACACCTTC	CASSPGQNYGYTF
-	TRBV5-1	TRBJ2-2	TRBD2	TGCGCCAGCAGCTTAGGTCTAGCGGCTACCGGGGAGCTGTTTTTT	CASSLGLAATGELFF
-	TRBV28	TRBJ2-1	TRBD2	TGTGCCAGCAGGGGTAGCGGGAGCCGAGGTCGGGGCGAGCAGTTCTTC	CASRGSGSRGRGEQFF
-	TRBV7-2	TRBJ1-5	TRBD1	TGTGCCAGCAGCTTATTCTGGACAGGGACAAATCAGCCCCAGCATTTT	CASSLFWTGTNQPQHF
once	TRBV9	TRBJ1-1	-	TGTGCCAGCAGCGGCATTGAGGGGAACACTGAAGCTTTCTTT	CASSGIEGNTEAFF
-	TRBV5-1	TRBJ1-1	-	TGCGCCAGCAGCCCAAGGGGATTTGAAGCTTTCTTT	CASSPRGFEAFF
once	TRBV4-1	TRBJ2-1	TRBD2	TGCGCCAGCAGCCAAATATCTAGCGGGGGATACAATGAGCAGTTCTTC	CASSQISSGGYNEQFF
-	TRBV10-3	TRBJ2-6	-	TGTGCCATCAGTCTCGGGGCCAACGTCCTGACTTTC	CAISLGANVLTF
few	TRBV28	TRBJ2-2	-	TGTGCCAGCAGAAATAAAGATGGGCAGGGCCGGAACACCGGGGAGCTGTTTTTT	CASRNKDGQGRNTGELFF
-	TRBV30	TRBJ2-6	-	TGTGCCTGGACTAGCGCGAGCTCTGGGGCCAACGTCCTGACTTTC	CAWTSASSGANVLTF
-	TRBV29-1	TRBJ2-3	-	TGCAGCGGTTGGACGGCGACAGATACGCAGTATTTT	CSGWTATDTQYF
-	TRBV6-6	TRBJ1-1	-	TGTGCCAGCAGTTATCAGAAGAACACTGAAGCTTTCTTT	CASSYQKNTEAFF
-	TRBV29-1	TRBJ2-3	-	TGCAGCACTGTCAGGGGACCAGATACGCAGTATTTT	CSTVRGPDTQYF
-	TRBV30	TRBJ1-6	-	TGTGCCTGGAGTGTATCAGGGGACAATTCACCCCTCCACTTT	CAWSVSGDNSPLHF
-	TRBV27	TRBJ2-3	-	TGTGCCAGCAGTAGGAGGTCAGCGGAAGATACGCAGTATTTT	CASSRRSAEDTQYF
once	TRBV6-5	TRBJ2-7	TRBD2	TGTGCCAGCAGTTACGCTATTACCGGGAGGGCCTACGAGCAGTACTTC	CASSYAITGRAYEQYF
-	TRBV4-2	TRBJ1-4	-	TGTGCCAGCAGCCAAGATCGGGGTGAAAAACTGTTTTTT	CASSQDRGEKLFF
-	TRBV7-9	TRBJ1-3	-	TGTGCCAGCAGCTTGACGGCTGGAAACACCATATATTTT	CASSLTAGNTIYF